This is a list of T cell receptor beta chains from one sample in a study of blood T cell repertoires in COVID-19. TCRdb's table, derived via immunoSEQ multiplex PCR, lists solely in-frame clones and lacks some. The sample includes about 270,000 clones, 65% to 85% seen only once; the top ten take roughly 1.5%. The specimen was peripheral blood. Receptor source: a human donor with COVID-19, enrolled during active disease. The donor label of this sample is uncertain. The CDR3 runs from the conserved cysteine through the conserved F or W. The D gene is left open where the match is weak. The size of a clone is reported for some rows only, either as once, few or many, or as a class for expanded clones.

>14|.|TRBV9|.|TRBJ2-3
CASSVAGSTDTQYF
TGTGCCAGCAGCGTAGCCGGGAGCACAGATACGCAGTATTTT
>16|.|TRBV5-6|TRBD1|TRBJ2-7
CASSLGAGQVPYEQYF
TGTGCCAGCAGCTTGGGCGCTGGACAGGTCCCCTACGAGCAGTACTTC
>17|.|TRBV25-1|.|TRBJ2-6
CASSEFGGYSGANVLTF
TGTGCCAGCAGTGAATTCGGGGGTTATTCCGGGGCCAACGTCCTGACTTTC
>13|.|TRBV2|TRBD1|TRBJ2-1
CASSGDRADTEFF
TGTGCCAGCAGTGGGGACAGGGCGGATACGGAGTTCTTC
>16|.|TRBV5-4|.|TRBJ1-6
CASSLSGESYNSPLHF
TGTGCCAGCAGCTTGTCAGGGGAGTCCTATAATTCACCCCTCCACTTT
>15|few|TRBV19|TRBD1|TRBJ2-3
CASSARTGSSDTQYF
TGTGCCAGTAGTGCAAGGACAGGGTCGTCAGATACGCAGTATTTT
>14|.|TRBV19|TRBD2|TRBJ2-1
CASSRTSGYNEQFF
TGTGCCAGTAGTCGGACTAGCGGCTACAATGAGCAGTTCTTC
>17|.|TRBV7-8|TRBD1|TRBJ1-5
CASSDQRGQYSNQPQHF
TGTGCCAGCAGCGACCAAAGGGGGCAATATAGCAATCAGCCCCAGCATTTT
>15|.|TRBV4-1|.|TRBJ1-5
CASSQDNGQGQPQHF
TGCGCCAGCAGCCAAGATAATGGGCAGGGCCAGCCCCAGCATTTT
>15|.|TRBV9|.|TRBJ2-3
CASSVGLDSTDTQYF
TGTGCCAGCAGCGTAGGTTTGGACTCCACAGATACGCAGTATTTT
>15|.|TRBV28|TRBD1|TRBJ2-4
CASSPGQRAKNIQYF
TGTGCCAGCAGTCCGGGACAGAGGGCCAAAAACATTCAGTACTTC
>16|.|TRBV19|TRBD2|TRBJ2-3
CASSNLLAGVSDTQYF
TGTGCCAGTAGTAACCTACTAGCGGGGGTTTCAGATACGCAGTATTTT
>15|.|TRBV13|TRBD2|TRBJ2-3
CASSSGLAGTDTQYF
TGTGCCAGCAGCTCGGGACTAGCCGGCACAGATACGCAGTATTTT
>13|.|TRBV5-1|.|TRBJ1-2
CASSLGYGGGYTF
TGCGCCAGCAGCCTGGGCTACGGGGGTGGCTACACCTTC
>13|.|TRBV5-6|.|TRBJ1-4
CASSRLGGEKLFF
TGTGCCAGCAGCCGCCTCGGGGGTGAAAAACTGTTTTTT
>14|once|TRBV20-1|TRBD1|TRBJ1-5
CSASYLGGGQPQHF
TGCAGTGCTAGTTATTTAGGGGGCGGGCAGCCCCAGCATTTT
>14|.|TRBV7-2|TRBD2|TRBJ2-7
CASSVLAGGYEQYF
TGTGCCAGCAGCGTACTAGCGGGAGGCTACGAGCAGTACTTC
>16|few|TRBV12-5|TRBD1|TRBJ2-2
CASGLARQGAVGELFF
TGTGCTAGTGGTTTGGCCAGACAGGGGGCTGTCGGGGAGCTGTTTTTT
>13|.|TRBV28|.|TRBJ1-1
CASSLTIYPEAFF
TGTGCCAGCAGTTTGACTATTTACCCTGAAGCTTTCTTT
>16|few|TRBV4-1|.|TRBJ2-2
CASSQDPGRNTGELFF
TGCGCCAGCAGCCAAGATCCCGGGAGGAACACCGGGGAGCTGTTTTTT
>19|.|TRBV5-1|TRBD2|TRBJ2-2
CASSKGLAGSSAITGELFF
TGCGCCAGCAGCAAGGGACTAGCGGGAAGTTCGGCTATCACCGGGGAGCTGTTTTTT
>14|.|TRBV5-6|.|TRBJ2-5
CASSLLGAQETQYF
TGTGCCAGCAGCTTGTTGGGGGCCCAAGAGACCCAGTACTTC
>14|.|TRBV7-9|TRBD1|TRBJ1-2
CASSFIGQGEGYTF
TGTGCCAGCAGCTTCATCGGACAGGGAGAAGGCTACACCTTC
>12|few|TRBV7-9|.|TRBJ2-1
CASSPLNNEQFF
TGTGCCAGCAGCCCCTTAAACAATGAGCAGTTCTTC
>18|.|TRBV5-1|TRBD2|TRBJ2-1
CASSPRGDFGTSANEQFF
TGCGCCAGCAGCCCAAGGGGGGACTTCGGGACTAGCGCGAATGAGCAGTTCTTC
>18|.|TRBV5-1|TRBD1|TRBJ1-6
CASSMAFTDRDLNSPLHF
TGCGCCAGCAGCATGGCGTTCACAGACAGGGATTTGAATTCACCCCTCCACTTT
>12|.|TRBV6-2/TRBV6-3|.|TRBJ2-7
CASGLLGYEQYF
TGTGCCAGCGGCCTACTAGGTTACGAGCAGTACTTC
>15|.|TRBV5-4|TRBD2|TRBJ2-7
CASSLDLAGVDEQYF
TGTGCCAGCAGCTTGGACCTAGCGGGTGTCGACGAGCAGTACTTC
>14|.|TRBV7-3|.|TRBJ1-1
CASSLNGGRTEAFF
TGTGCCAGCAGCTTAAATGGGGGCCGGACTGAAGCTTTCTTT
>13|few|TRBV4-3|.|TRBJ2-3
CASSQERRDTQYF
TGCGCCAGCAGCCAAGAAAGGAGAGATACGCAGTATTTT
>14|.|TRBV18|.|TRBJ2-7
CASSPSAGSGEQYF
TGTGCCAGCTCACCCAGCGCCGGGAGCGGCGAGCAGTACTTC
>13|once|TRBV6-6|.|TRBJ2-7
CASSYTGSYEQYF
TGTGCCAGCAGTTACACAGGGAGTTACGAGCAGTACTTC
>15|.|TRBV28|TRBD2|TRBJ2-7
CASSTLAGGPHEQYF
TGTGCCAGCAGTACCTTAGCGGGAGGGCCCCACGAGCAGTACTTC
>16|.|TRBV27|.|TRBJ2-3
CASSLSRLGSTDTQYF
TGTGCCAGCAGTTTAAGTCGACTAGGGAGCACAGATACGCAGTATTTT
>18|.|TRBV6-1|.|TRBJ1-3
CASSELDPRGASGNTIYF
TGTGCCAGCAGTGAATTAGACCCCCGGGGTGCGTCTGGAAACACCATATATTTT
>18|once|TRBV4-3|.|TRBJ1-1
CASSQDGGGKGPNTEAFF
TGCGCCAGCAGCCAAGATGGGGGGGGGAAAGGGCCGAACACTGAAGCTTTCTTT
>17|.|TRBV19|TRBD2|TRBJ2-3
CASSVDRSGLSTDTQYF
TGTGCCAGTAGTGTGGACCGTAGCGGGCTAAGCACAGATACGCAGTATTTT
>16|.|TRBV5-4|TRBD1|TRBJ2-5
CASSINRGDIQETQYF
TGTGCCAGCAGCATAAACAGGGGTGATATCCAAGAGACCCAGTACTTC
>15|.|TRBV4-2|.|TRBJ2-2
CASTDFRTGSGELFF
TGTGCCAGTACGGACTTCCGGACTGGCTCCGGGGAGCTGTTTTTT
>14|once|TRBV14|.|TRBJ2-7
CATSPGVRSYEQYF
TGTGCCACCTCCCCGGGAGTAAGGTCTTACGAGCAGTACTTC
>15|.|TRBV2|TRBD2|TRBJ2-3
CASGRLAGVTDTQYF
TGTGCCAGCGGCAGACTAGCGGGAGTAACGGATACGCAGTATTTT
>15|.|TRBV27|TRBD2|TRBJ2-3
CASSLLWGGTDTQYF
TGTGCCAGCAGTTTATTGTGGGGGGGGACAGATACGCAGTATTTT
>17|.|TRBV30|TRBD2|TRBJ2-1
CAWSTPPTSGAYNEQFF
TGTGCCTGGAGTACCCCCCCGACTAGCGGGGCTTACAATGAGCAGTTCTTC
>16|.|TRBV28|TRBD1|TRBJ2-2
CASKAQGLWSTGELFF
TGTGCCAGCAAAGCACAGGGGTTATGGTCCACCGGGGAGCTGTTTTTT
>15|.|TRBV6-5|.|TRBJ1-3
CASSRAESTGNTIYF
TGTGCCAGCAGCAGGGCAGAATCGACTGGAAACACCATATATTTT
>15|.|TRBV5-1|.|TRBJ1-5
CASSLEGPQDQPQHF
TGCGCCAGCAGCTTGGAGGGGCCCCAAGATCAGCCCCAGCATTTT
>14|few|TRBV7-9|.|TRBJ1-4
CASSLGLTGEKLFF
TGTGCCAGCAGCTTAGGACTAACCGGTGAAAAACTGTTTTTT
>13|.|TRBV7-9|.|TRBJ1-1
CASTPVRDTEAFF
TGTGCCAGCACCCCGGTCAGGGACACTGAAGCTTTCTTT
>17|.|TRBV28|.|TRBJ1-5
CATIAVDTNRSNQPQHF
TGTGCCACCATCGCCGTGGACACCAATCGGAGCAATCAGCCCCAGCATTTT
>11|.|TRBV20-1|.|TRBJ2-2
CSARAAGELFF
TGCAGTGCTAGAGCAGCCGGGGAGCTGTTTTTT